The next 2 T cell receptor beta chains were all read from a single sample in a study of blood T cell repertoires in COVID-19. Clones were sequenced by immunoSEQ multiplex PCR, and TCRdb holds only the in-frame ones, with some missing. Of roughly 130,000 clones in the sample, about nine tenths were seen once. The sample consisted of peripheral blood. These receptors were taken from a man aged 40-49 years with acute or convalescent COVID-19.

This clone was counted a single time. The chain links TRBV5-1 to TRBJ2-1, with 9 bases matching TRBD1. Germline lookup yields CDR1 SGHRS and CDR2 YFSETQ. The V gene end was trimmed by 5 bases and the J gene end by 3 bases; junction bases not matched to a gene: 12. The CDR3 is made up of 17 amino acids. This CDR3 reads CASSSTSAGQGYNEQFF. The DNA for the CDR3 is TGCGCCAGCAGTTCGACGTCAGCGGGACAGGGCTACAATGAGCAGTTCTTC.

The CDR3 region is CASSLTNPSAEAFF. The CDR3 DNA is TGCGCCAGCAGCTTAACCAACCCTAGCGCTGAAGCTTTCTTT. The genes are TRBV5-1 and TRBJ1-1; unclear D gene. Germline CDR1 and CDR2: SGHRS and YFSETQ. The CDR3 spans 14 residues. Deletions cut 2 bases from V and 6 bases from J, with 14 bases between.